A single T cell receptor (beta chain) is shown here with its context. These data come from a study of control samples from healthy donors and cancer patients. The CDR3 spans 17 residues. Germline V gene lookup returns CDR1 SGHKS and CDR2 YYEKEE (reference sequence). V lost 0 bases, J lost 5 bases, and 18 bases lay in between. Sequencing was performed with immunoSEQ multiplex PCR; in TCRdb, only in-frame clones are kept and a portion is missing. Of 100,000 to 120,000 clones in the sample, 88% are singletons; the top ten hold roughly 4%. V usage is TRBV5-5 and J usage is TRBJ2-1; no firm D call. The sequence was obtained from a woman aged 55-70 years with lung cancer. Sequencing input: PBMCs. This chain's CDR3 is CASSLGIAWQINNEQFF. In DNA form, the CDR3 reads TGTGCCAGCAGCTTGGGGATCGCGTGGCAGATAAACAATGAGCAGTTCTTC. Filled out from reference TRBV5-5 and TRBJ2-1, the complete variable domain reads DAGVTQSPTHLIKTRGQQVTLRCSPISGHKSVSWYQQVLGQGPQFIFQYYEKEERGRGNFPDRFSARQFPNYSSELNVNALLLGDSALYLCASSLGIAWQINNEQFFGPGTRLTVL.